The 8 T cell receptor beta chains given below trace back to one sample, sequenced in a study of cytomegalovirus exposure and HLA in healthy donors. Sequencing was performed with immunoSEQ multiplex PCR; in TCRdb, only in-frame clones are kept and a portion is missing. The sample consists of 120,000 to 150,000 clones, roughly 90% of them appearing once. Sequenced input: PBMCs. These receptors were taken from a man aged 18-30 years in good health and CMV-seropositive.

This clone was seen only once. This chain connects TRBV7-9 to TRBJ2-1, with TRBD2 matching over 8 bases. The CDR3 contains 16 residues. With V trimmed by 3 bases and J by 8 bases, 12 bases remained unmatched. Germline lookup yields CDR1 SEHNR and CDR2 FQNEAQ (reference sequence). The DNA of the CDR3 is TGTGCCAGCAGCTTTTTTCGGCGGGAGGCCTTCCATGAGCAGTTCTTC. Encoded protein: CASSFFRREAFHEQFF.

This sequence joins TRBV6-1 and TRBJ2-3; TRBD1 agrees at 7 bases. Germline CDR1 is MNHNS and CDR2 is SASEGT. The CDR3 has 15 residues. Trimming at V came to 5 bases and at J to 3 bases, leaving 8 bases not matched to a gene. The CDR3 here is CASSFDRDSTDTQYF. In nucleotides, the CDR3 is TGTGCCAGCAGTTTTGACCGGGACAGTACAGATACGCAGTATTTT.

The chain joins TRBV7-2 to TRBJ2-3, with a weak D call TRBD2 (7 bases). The CDR3 totals 17 residues. CDR1 is SGHTA and CDR2 is FQGNSA in the germline V gene. V lost 2 bases to trimming and J lost 2 bases, with 17 bases between them. For the CDR3, the DNA is TGTGCCAGCAGCTTAAGAGGGCGGGGGACAACCACAGATACGCAGTATTTT. Amino acid sequence: CASSLRGRGTTTDTQYF. Full variable domain (remainder filled in from reference TRBV7-2 and TRBJ2-3): GAGVSQSPSNKVTEKGKDVELRCDPISGHTALYWYRQSLGQGLEFLIYFQGNSAPDKSGLPSDRFSAERTGGSVSTLTIQRTQQEDSAVYLCASSLRGRGTTTDTQYFGPGTRLTVL.

The chain uses TRBV30 and TRBJ2-2; 11 nucleotides align to TRBD2. This CDR3 contains 15 residues. From germline, CDR1 is GTSNPN and CDR2 SVGIG (reference sequence). V trimming: 0 bases; J trimming: 3 bases; junction bases outside the gene matches: 0. This CDR3 is CAWSVLAGDTGELFF. The CDR3 DNA sequence: TGTGCCTGGAGTGTACTAGCGGGGGACACCGGGGAGCTGTTTTTT.

V is TRBV30 and J is TRBJ2-3; D perhaps matches TRBD2 (6 bases). V gave up 1 base and J gave up 1 base, with 6 bases separating them. The germline gives CDR1 GTSNPN, CDR2 SVGIG (reference sequence). The CDR3 sequence is 13 residues long. CDR3 amino acids: CAWSGGGTDTQYF. In DNA, the CDR3 is TGTGCCTGGAGTGGGGGGGGCACAGATACGCAGTATTTT.

This clone came up once. The chain is built from TRBV9 and TRBJ1-3, with no clear D. The V gene's germline CDR1 is SGDLS and CDR2 YYNGEE. Trimming took off 4 bases at V and 0 bases at J, with 14 bases between the two ends. CDR3 length equals 16 residues. The CDR3 bases are TGTGCCAGCAGCCCAGCGGACCTCAGCTCTGGAAACACCATATATTTT. Encoded protein: CASSPADLSSGNTIYF.

The genes are TRBV6-1 and TRBJ2-5; 7 nucleotides agree with TRBD2. With 1 base clipped from V and 1 base from J, the junction kept 3 bases outside the gene matches. The CDR3 spans 15 residues. Germline V gene sequence: CDR1 MNHNS, CDR2 SASEGT. The CDR3 region is CASSEGGGTQETQYF. CDR3 nucleotides: TGTGCCAGCAGTGAAGGGGGGGGGACCCAAGAGACCCAGTACTTC.

V is TRBV2 and J is TRBJ2-3, with TRBD2 identical over 8 bases. After removal of 6 bases from V and 5 bases from J, the junction contained 10 bases not matched to a gene. The CDR3 is 15 amino acids. Germline V gives CDR1 SNHLY, CDR2 FYNNEI. As DNA, the CDR3 is TGTGCCAGCAGCGGAGCTGCGGGAGGACTAGATACGCAGTATTTT. It encodes CASSGAAGGLDTQYF.